Below, 15 T cell receptor beta chains from the same sample are listed, as sequenced in a study of CD8 T cells in Susac syndrome. When the RNA was reverse transcribed, random hexamers were used with an input of roughly 0.5 to 1 ug. Using its own MiXCR run on the immunoSEQ multiplex PCR reads, TCRdb lists one record per CDR3 protein. The sample yields about 300,000 distinct CDR3 sequences, around 85% seen once. The sample was CD8+ T cells from PBMCs. Receptors were obtained from a human donor with multiple sclerosis.

The V call is TRBV6-5, the J call TRBJ1-5; D is undetermined. The CDR3 consists of 15 residues. With 5 bases removed from V and 0 bases from J, the gap between germline ends came to 11 bases. Germline values: CDR1 MNHEY, CDR2 SVGAGI. CDR3 bases: TGTGCCAGCAGTACGGGAGGGTATAGCAATCAGCCCCAGCATTTT. Encoded protein: CASSTGGYSNQPQHF.

The chain uses TRBV28 and TRBJ1-5; D is undetermined. Trimming took 5 bases from V and 2 from J, leaving 10 bases between them. The CDR3 is 14 residues long. Per germline, CDR1 MDHEN and CDR2 SYDVKM. The CDR3 protein is CASSPWRGNQPQHF. CDR3 bases: TGTGCCAGCAGTCCCTGGAGGGGCAATCAGCCCCAGCATTTT.

The rearrangement links TRBV24-1 to TRBJ1-1, with TRBD1 matching 8 bases. The trim removed 4 bases at V and 7 bases at J, leaving 7 bases unmatched. The V gene's germline CDR1 is KGHDR and CDR2 SFDVKD. This CDR3 comprises 14 residues. The CDR3 DNA is TGTGCCACCAGTGACCCGGACAGGGATTATGAAGCTTTCTTT. Protein product: CATSDPDRDYEAFF.

This rearrangement joins TRBV19 to TRBJ1-1; D call uncertain. Germline V gene data show CDR1 as LNHDA and CDR2 as SQIVND (reference sequence). V was pared by 10 bases and J by 5 bases, with 11 bases between. The CDR3 is made up of 11 amino acids. The CDR3 sequence: CATRFGTEAFF. CDR3 nucleotides: TGTGCCACCCGTTTCGGGACTGAAGCTTTCTTT.

The chain recombines TRBV12-3 or TRBV12-4 with TRBJ2-1; unclear D gene. The CDR3 length is 15 residues. The V and J ends lost 0 bases and 8 bases respectively, with 14 bases between them. The CDR3, as DNA: TGTGCCAGCAGTTTAGCGGCGTCCGCAGGATATGAGCAGTTCTTC. This translates into CASSLAASAGYEQFF.

V gene TRBV20-1 combines with J gene TRBJ1-5; no firm D call. Germline CDR1 and CDR2: DFQATT and SNEGSKA (reference sequence). The CDR3 has 13 residues. V shed 0 bases and J shed 2 bases, with 5 bases lying between them. As DNA, the CDR3 is TGCAGTGCTAGAGACCGGGGCAATCAGCCCCAGCATTTT. It is translated as CSARDRGNQPQHF.

The chain is built from TRBV20-1 and TRBJ2-1; 12 bases align to TRBD2. Trimming at V came to 0 bases and at J to 4 bases, leaving 10 bases not matched to a gene. The germline V gene encodes CDR1 DFQATT and CDR2 SNEGSKA (reference sequence). CDR3 size: 18 residues. CDR3 residues: CSARDRGLAGPAYNEQFF. The CDR3 DNA follows: TGCAGTGCTAGAGACAGAGGACTAGCGGGACCGGCATACAATGAGCAGTTCTTC.

The chain couples TRBV12-3 or TRBV12-4 to TRBJ2-1; TRBD2 matches at 8 bases. The CDR3 length is 18 residues. V lost 1 base and J lost 2; bases outside the gene matches: 10. The CDR3 nucleotides are TGTGCCAGCAGTTTAGAACTAGCGGTCGTTGGCGCCTACAATGAGCAGTTCTTC. Translating gives CASSLELAVVGAYNEQFF.

This clonotype was observed a handful of times. Compared with germline, one end of the junction differs, possibly owing to a read error. This chain uses TRBV4-3 with TRBJ1-2; 12 nucleotides agree with TRBD1. This CDR3 spans 18 amino acids. CDR1 and CDR2 from the germline V gene are LGHNA and YSLEER. The CDR3 spells CASSQDWDRGRRDYGYTF. CDR3 in DNA: TGCGCCAGCAGCCAAGATTGGGACAGGGGGCGCAGGGACTATGGTTACACCTTC.

The V call is TRBV19, the J call TRBJ2-2; tentative D call: TRBD1 (6 bases). The germline V gene has CDR1 LNHDA and CDR2 SQIVND (reference sequence). V was trimmed by 7 bases and J by 0 bases, leaving 12 bases between them. The CDR3 contains 15 residues. The CDR3 sequence: CASTVTGTNTGELFF. The DNA of the CDR3 is TGTGCCAGTACCGTGACAGGAACGAACACCGGGGAGCTGTTTTTT. The complete variable domain, with remaining parts taken from reference TRBV19 and TRBJ2-2, reads DGGITQSPKYLFRKEGQNVTLSCEQNLNHDAMYWYRQDPGQGLRLIYYSQIVNDFQKGDIAEGYSVSREKKESFPLTVTSAQKNPTAFYLCASTVTGTNTGELFFGEGSRLTVL.

The chain employs TRBV9 and TRBJ1-2; the D gene is possibly TRBD1 (5 bases). The CDR3 covers 14 residues. Trimming took off 0 bases at V and 5 bases at J, with 11 bases between the two ends. Germline CDR1 and CDR2: SGDLS and YYNGEE. Here the CDR3 reads CASSVGGTGYGYTF. CDR3 DNA sequence: TGTGCCAGCAGCGTAGGGGGGACGGGTTATGGCTACACCTTC.

The V gene is TRBV6-5, the J gene TRBJ1-1; D is unclear. The CDR3 contains 13 residues. CDR1 and CDR2 from the germline V gene are MNHEY and SVGAGI. Trimming removed 7 bases from V and 1 base from J, with 10 bases in between. As DNA, the CDR3 is TGTGCCAGCACCCTTTCGGAGAACACTGAAGCTTTCTTT. Its protein product is CASTLSENTEAFF.

Here the CDR3 reads CASSLGSAGLTYEQYF. In DNA form, the CDR3 reads TGTGCCAGCAGTTTAGGCTCGGCAGGGCTTACCTACGAGCAGTACTTC. The chain is built from TRBV27 and TRBJ2-7, with a tentative D call TRBD1 (5 bases). Looked up from germline, CDR1 is MNHEY and CDR2 is SMNVEV (reference sequence). There are 16 residues in the CDR3. Trimming removed 2 bases at V and 2 bases at J, with 16 bases between.

This clonotype was detected only once. This rearrangement joins TRBV28 to TRBJ2-1, with 11 bases identical to TRBD2. The CDR3 loop spans 17 amino acids. Germline V lookup: CDR1 MDHEN, CDR2 SYDVKM. V shed 5 bases and J 4 bases; nucleotides not matched to a gene: 10. The CDR3 is CASSPHSGLADYNEQFF. In DNA, the CDR3 is TGTGCCAGCAGTCCCCATTCGGGACTAGCGGATTACAATGAGCAGTTCTTC.

The CDR3: CASSATAGKTQYF. The CDR3 DNA is TGTGCCAGCAGCGCCACTGCAGGGAAGACCCAGTACTTC. The chain combines TRBV5-4 with TRBJ2-5; tentative D call: TRBD1 (5 bases). CDR1 and CDR2 from the germline V gene are SGHNT and YYREEE (reference sequence). The V and J ends lost 4 bases and 6 bases respectively, with 13 bases between them. The CDR3 length is 13 residues.